Shown below are 20 T cell receptor beta chains from a single sample sequenced in a study of response to subunit inactivated influenza vaccine. From the RT-PCR reads, TCRdb called clonotypes with MiXCR, one entry per CDR3 protein. This table has over 400,000 distinct CDR3 sequences, about an eighth appearing once. This specimen was PBMCs from blood, taken around seven weeks after vaccination. All receptors derive from a man aged 45-65 years who received an inactivated influenza vaccine.

With respect to this clonotype: A much larger clonotype is one base distant, so this may be a read error. The genes are TRBV29-1 and TRBJ2-7; 8 nucleotides align to TRBD2. The CDR3 totals 13 residues. Looked up from germline, CDR1 is SQVTM and CDR2 is ANQGSEA. The CDR3 nucleotides read TGCAGCGTTGGTATTAGCGGGATTGCCGAGCGGTACTTC. This sequence encodes CSVGISGIAERYF.

The chain recombines TRBV28 with TRBJ2-4, with a tentative D call TRBD1 (5 bases). The CDR3 totals 13 residues. The germline V gene has CDR1 MDHEN and CDR2 SYDVKM. Trimming left V 6 bases short and J 7 bases short, with 13 bases between. The CDR3 region has the DNA TGTGCCAGCAGAGACCAAGGGGTTAACATTCAGTACTTC. Its translation: CASRDQGVNIQYF. Full variable domain (rest looked up from reference TRBV28 and TRBJ2-4): DVKVTQSSRYLVKRTGEKVFLECVQDMDHENMFWYRQDPGLGLRLIYFSYDVKMKEKGDIPEGYSVSREKKERFSLILESASTNQTSMYLCASRDQGVNIQYFGAGTRLSVL.

This clonotype showed up just a few times. CDR3 bases: TGTGCCAGCAGTACTCCTGGGCGTTTTTATGGCTACACCTTC. As protein: CASSTPGRFYGYTF. The rearrangement uses TRBV12-3 or TRBV12-4 and TRBJ1-2; D ambiguous. The CDR3 contains 14 residues. With 5 bases removed from V and 5 bases from J, the gap between germline ends came to 15 bases.

The chain has TRBV30 and TRBJ1-5; 9 positions agree with TRBD1. CDR3 length equals 16 residues. The V gene end was trimmed by 1 base and the J gene end by 2 bases; junction bases not matched to a gene: 6. CDR1 is GTSNPN, CDR2 SVGIG, per germline (reference sequence). The CDR3 here is CAWSEGDRARNQPQHF. CDR3 DNA: TGTGCCTGGAGTGAAGGGGACAGGGCGCGCAATCAGCCCCAGCATTTT.

This clonotype was recorded only once. The V call is TRBV6-2 or TRBV6-3, the J call TRBJ1-1, with D unresolved. V lost 1 base, J lost 4 bases, and 10 bases lay in between. The germline V gene has CDR1 MNHEY and CDR2 SVGEGT. The length of the CDR3 is 14 residues. Here the CDR3 DNA reads TGTGCCAGCAGTTACTACGCTGTGGGCACTGAAGCTTTCTTT. This gives the protein CASSYYAVGTEAFF.

This clonotype was seen more than once but under ten times. The chain uses TRBV15 and TRBJ2-5; D unresolved. Germline CDR1 reads LNHNV; CDR2 reads YYDKDF (reference sequence). V shed 0 bases and J shed 4 bases, with 6 bases lying between them. The CDR3 consists of 13 residues. CDR3 DNA: TGTGCCACCAGCAGAGATCTGGGAGAGACCCAGTACTTC. Amino acid sequence: CATSRDLGETQYF.

The V call is TRBV3-1, the J call TRBJ2-7, with 8 bases that match TRBD2. Germline V gene sequence: CDR1 LGHDT, CDR2 YNNKEL (reference sequence). CDR3 length equals 15 residues. J gave up 7 bases and V 1 base, and 9 bases lay outside the gene matches. The CDR3 DNA follows: TGTGCCAGCAGCCAAGCTGCGGGGGGCCCAAGGGAGCAGTACTTC. Its translation: CASSQAAGGPREQYF.

The chain couples TRBV27 to TRBJ2-3, with a weak D call TRBD1 (7 bases). The CDR3 covers 16 residues. Trimming stripped 2 bases from V and 9 bases from J, with 21 bases between. CDR1 and CDR2 from the germline V gene are MNHEY and SMNVEV (reference sequence). CDR3 residues: CASSLGQGGIKLTQYF. The CDR3 DNA is TGTGCCAGCAGTTTAGGGCAGGGGGGTATCAAACTCACGCAGTATTTT.

This clonotype was recorded at least ten times. The chain recombines TRBV5-1 with TRBJ2-1; a possible D gene is TRBD1 (5 bases). The CDR3 runs 14 residues. The germline V and J ends were trimmed by 0 bases and 7 bases, with 11 bases remaining between them. Germline loops: CDR1 SGHRS, CDR2 YFSETQ. CDR3 nucleotides: TGCGCCAGCAGCTTGGGACAGAGGTTTAATGAGCAGTTCTTC. Protein sequence: CASSLGQRFNEQFF.

This clonotype has at least ten counts. This sequence joins TRBV7-2 and TRBJ2-1; TRBD2 matches at 10 bases. The CDR3 is 14 residues long. V shed 5 bases and J 5 bases; nucleotides not matched to a gene: 3. CDR1 and CDR2 (germline): SGHTA, FQGNSA. CDR3 in amino acids: CASSRTSGNNEQFF. The CDR3 region has the DNA TGTGCCAGCAGCCGGACTAGCGGAAACAATGAGCAGTTCTTC.

This clonotype was seen a handful of times. J is TRBJ2-2 and V is TRBV20-1, with a tentative D call TRBD1 (5 bases). This CDR3 is 17 amino acids long. Trimming removed 2 bases at V and 1 base at J, with 17 bases between. Germline loops: CDR1 DFQATT, CDR2 SNEGSKA (reference sequence). The CDR3 region has the DNA TGCAGTGCTAGAAATAGGAGAGGACAAAGGAACACCGGGGAGCTGTTTTTT. It specifies CSARNRRGQRNTGELFF.

The chain has TRBV11-2 and TRBJ2-1; 14 nucleotides line up with TRBD2. This CDR3 spans 20 amino acids. Germline CDR1 reads SGHAT; CDR2 reads FQNNGV. V was clipped by 5 bases and J by 0 bases; unmatched bases: 12. The CDR3 sequence: CASSREGLAGAPSSYNEQFF. The CDR3 DNA follows: TGTGCCAGCAGCCGCGAGGGACTAGCGGGGGCCCCAAGCTCCTACAATGAGCAGTTCTTC.

V is TRBV5-1 and J is TRBJ2-7; possibly TRBD2 for D (6 bases). The CDR3 runs to 15 residues. The V and J ends lost 3 bases and 3 bases respectively, with 16 bases between them. Germline lookup yields CDR1 SGHRS and CDR2 YFSETQ. The CDR3 coding sequence is TGCGCCAGCAGCTGGGCCAGTGCAGCGGGCTACGAGCAGTACTTC. Translated: CASSWASAAGYEQYF.

The table lists this clonotype with many counts. This chain connects TRBV4-2 to TRBJ1-2; no clear D gene. Germline V CDR1 and CDR2: LGHNA, YNFKEQ. V dropped 2 bases and J dropped 2 bases, with 3 bases sitting between them. CDR3 size: 12 residues. The CDR3 here is CASSQQNYGYTF. The CDR3 DNA sequence: TGTGCCAGCAGCCAACAAAACTATGGCTACACCTTC.

The chain carries TRBV12-3 or TRBV12-4 and TRBJ1-2, with 11 nucleotides matching TRBD1. V lost 5 bases, J lost 8 bases, and 7 bases stayed unmatched. This CDR3 spans 14 amino acids. CDR3 protein: CASSQGQGAWGYTF. The CDR3 DNA is TGTGCCAGCAGTCAAGGACAGGGGGCTTGGGGCTACACCTTC.

This clonotype has a count of ten or more. The chain links TRBV7-2 to TRBJ1-6, with 7 nucleotides matching TRBD1. CDR1 and CDR2 from the germline V gene are SGHTA and FQGNSA. With 1 base clipped from V and 10 bases from J, the junction kept 10 bases outside the gene matches. The CDR3 is made up of 16 amino acids. CDR3 in amino acids: CASSLVGTDRRSPLHF. The CDR3 bases are TGTGCCAGCAGCTTAGTCGGGACGGACAGGAGATCACCCCTCCACTTT. The full variable domain, its missing parts supplied by reference TRBV7-2 and TRBJ1-6, is GAGVSQSPSNKVTEKGKDVELRCDPISGHTALYWYRQSLGQGLEFLIYFQGNSAPDKSGLPSDRFSAERTGGSVSTLTIQRTQQEDSAVYLCASSLVGTDRRSPLHFGNGTRLTVT.

The CDR3 DNA sequence: TGTGCCAGCAGTTACTTTGCCATACAAGCGAACACCGGGGAGCTGTTTTTT. Its protein product is CASSYFAIQANTGELFF. The gene calls are TRBV6-5 and TRBJ2-2; unclear D gene. CDR3 size: 17 residues. From germline, CDR1 is MNHEY and CDR2 SVGAGI. V was pared by 1 base and J by 0 bases, with 12 bases between.

This clonotype was detected a few times. V usage is TRBV7-8 and J usage is TRBJ1-6; 11 positions match TRBD1. Unmatched junction bases numbered 7, after V lost 1 base and J lost 8 bases. CDR1 is SGHVS and CDR2 is FQNEAQ in the germline V gene. CDR3 length equals 17 residues. The CDR3 sequence is CASSLEPWTGGYSPLHF. The CDR3 nucleotides are TGTGCCAGCAGCTTAGAACCCTGGACAGGGGGCTATTCACCCCTCCACTTT.

This clonotype was counted between two and nine times. At one boundary the junction diverges from the germline segment, which might be a read error. The CDR3 sequence is CSARPPGGLYGQYF. DNA for the CDR3: TGCAGTGCTAGACCCCCAGGGGGCTTGTACGGGCAGTACTTC. The chain joins TRBV20-1 to TRBJ2-7, with 8 bases aligning to TRBD1. Germline V CDR1 and CDR2: DFQATT, SNEGSKA (reference sequence). The CDR3 loop spans 14 amino acids.

The table lists this clonotype with a few counts. Here the CDR3 DNA reads TGCGCCAGCAGCCACCCGTTGACAGGGAACACTGAAGCTTTCTTT. Translation gives CASSHPLTGNTEAFF. The chain recombines TRBV4-1 with TRBJ1-1; a weak D match, TRBD1 (6 bases). Germline V gene data show CDR1 as MGHRA and CDR2 as YSYEKL. V was cut by 3 bases and J by 1 base, with 12 bases left in between. This CDR3 is built from 15 residues.